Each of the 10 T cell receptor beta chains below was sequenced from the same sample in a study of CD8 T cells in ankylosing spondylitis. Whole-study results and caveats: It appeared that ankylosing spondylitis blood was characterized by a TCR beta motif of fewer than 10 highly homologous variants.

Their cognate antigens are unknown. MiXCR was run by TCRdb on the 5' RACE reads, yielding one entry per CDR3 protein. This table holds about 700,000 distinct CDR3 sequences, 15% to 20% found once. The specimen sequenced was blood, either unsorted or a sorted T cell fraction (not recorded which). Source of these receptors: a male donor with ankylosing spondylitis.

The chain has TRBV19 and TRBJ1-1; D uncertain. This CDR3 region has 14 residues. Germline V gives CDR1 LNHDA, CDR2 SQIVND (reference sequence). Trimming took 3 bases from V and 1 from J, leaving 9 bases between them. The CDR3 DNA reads TGTGCCAGTAGTATGGGAATGGGGAACACTGAAGCTTTCTTT. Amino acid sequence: CASSMGMGNTEAFF.

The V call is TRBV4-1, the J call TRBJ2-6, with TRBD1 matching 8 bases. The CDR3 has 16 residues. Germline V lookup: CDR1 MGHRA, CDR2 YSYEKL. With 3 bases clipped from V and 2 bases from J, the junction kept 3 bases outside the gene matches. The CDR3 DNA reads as TGCGCCAGCAGCCAGACAGGGGAGACTGGGGCCAACGTCCTGACTTTC. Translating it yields CASSQTGETGANVLTF.

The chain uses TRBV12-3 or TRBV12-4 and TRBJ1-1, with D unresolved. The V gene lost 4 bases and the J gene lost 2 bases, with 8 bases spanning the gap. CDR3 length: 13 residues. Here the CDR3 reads CASSWADNTEAFF. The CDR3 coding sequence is TGTGCCAGCAGTTGGGCAGATAACACTGAAGCTTTCTTT.

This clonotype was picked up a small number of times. The DNA for the CDR3 is TGTGCCAGCAGTTTTAGGGGCGGCACCGGGGAGCTGTTTTTT. Its protein product is CASSFRGGTGELFF. This rearrangement joins TRBV28 to TRBJ2-2, with D possibly TRBD1 on 5 matching bases. V lost 3 bases, J lost 4 bases, and 9 bases lay in between. The CDR3 has 14 amino acids. From germline, CDR1 is MDHEN and CDR2 SYDVKM. The full variable domain, its missing parts supplied by reference TRBV28 and TRBJ2-2, is DVKVTQSSRYLVKRTGEKVFLECVQDMDHENMFWYRQDPGLGLRLIYFSYDVKMKEKGDIPEGYSVSREKKERFSLILESASTNQTSMYLCASSFRGGTGELFFGEGSRLTVL.

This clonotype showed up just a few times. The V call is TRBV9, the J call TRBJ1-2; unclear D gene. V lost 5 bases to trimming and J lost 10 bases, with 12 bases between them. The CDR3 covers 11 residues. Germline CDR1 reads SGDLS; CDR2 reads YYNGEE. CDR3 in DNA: TGTGCCAGCAGTACTGTCGGCGACTACACCTTC. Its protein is CASSTVGDYTF.

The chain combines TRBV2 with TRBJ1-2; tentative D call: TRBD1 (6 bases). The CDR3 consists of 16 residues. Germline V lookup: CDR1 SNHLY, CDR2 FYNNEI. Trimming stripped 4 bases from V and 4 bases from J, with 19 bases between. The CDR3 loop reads CASSGSKQGGGYGYTF. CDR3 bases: TGTGCCAGCAGTGGATCCAAACAGGGAGGGGGCTATGGCTACACCTTC.

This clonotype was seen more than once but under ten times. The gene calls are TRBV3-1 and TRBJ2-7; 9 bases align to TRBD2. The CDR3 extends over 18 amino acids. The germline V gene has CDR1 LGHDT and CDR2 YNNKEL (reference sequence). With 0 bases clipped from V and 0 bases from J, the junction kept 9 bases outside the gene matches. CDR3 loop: CASSQEGLAGTSSYEQYF. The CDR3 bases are TGTGCCAGCAGCCAAGAAGGGCTAGCGGGGACCAGCTCCTACGAGCAGTACTTC.

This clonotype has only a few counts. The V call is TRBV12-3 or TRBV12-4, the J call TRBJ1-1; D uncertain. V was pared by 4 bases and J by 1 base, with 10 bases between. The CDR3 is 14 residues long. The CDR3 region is CASSYVVWNTEAFF. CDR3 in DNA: TGTGCCAGCAGTTACGTGGTCTGGAACACTGAAGCTTTCTTT.

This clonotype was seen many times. CDR3 bases: TGTGCCAGCAGCAACCAAGGGGGGACTAGCAATCAGCCCCAGCATTTT. Residues: CASSNQGGTSNQPQHF. The rearrangement uses TRBV7-8 and TRBJ1-5, with a possible D match to TRBD1 (6 bases). In germline, CDR1 is SGHVS, CDR2 FQNEAQ. The CDR3 length is 16 residues. Trimming removed 5 bases from V and 0 bases from J, with 14 bases in between.

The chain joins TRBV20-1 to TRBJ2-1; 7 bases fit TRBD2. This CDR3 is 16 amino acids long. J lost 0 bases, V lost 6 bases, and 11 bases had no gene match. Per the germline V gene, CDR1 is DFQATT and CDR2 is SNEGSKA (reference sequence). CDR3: CSAYPRGVLSYNEQFF. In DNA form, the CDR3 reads TGCAGTGCCTACCCCCGGGGGGTCCTCTCCTACAATGAGCAGTTCTTC.